The clone carrying this T cell receptor (beta chain) appeared a single time. The record originates from a study of CD8 T cells in Susac syndrome. With random hexamers, reverse transcription was performed on roughly 0.5 to 1 ug of RNA. A single record per CDR3 protein comes from TCRdb applying MiXCR to the immunoSEQ multiplex PCR reads. The sample shows 80,000 or so distinct CDR3 sequences, 95% to 96% of them seen only once. CDR1 and CDR2 from the germline V gene are SGHRS and YFSETQ. The CDR3 is made up of 16 amino acids. Unmatched junction bases numbered 8, after V lost 3 bases and J lost 4 bases. Sequencing input: CD8+ T cells from PBMCs. The rearrangement uses TRBV5-1 and TRBJ2-1, with 9 bases fitting TRBD1. The receptor was derived from a human donor with Susac syndrome. This CDR3 is CASSWWGQGLYNEQFF. DNA for the CDR3: TGCGCCAGCAGCTGGTGGGGACAGGGACTATACAATGAGCAGTTCTTC.